Shown below are 27 T cell receptor beta chains from a single sample sequenced in a study of regulatory T cells in long-lasting Graves disease. The time point is: newly diagnosed GD, antithyroid drugs for less than 3 months. From PBMCs, RNA was extracted and then used to make the TCR library. Assembly of TCR beta libraries relied on iRepertoire HTBI primers together with Arm-PCR of CDR3 regions. TCRdb ran MiXCR on the multiplex PCR reads and lists one entry per CDR3 protein. The data contain 350,000 to 450,000 distinct CDR3 sequences, about 15% of them singletons. These data also featured in a second study, about T cells in Graves' hyperthyroidism and ophthalmopathy.

Sequenced material: peripheral blood mononuclear cells (PBMCs), taken at new diagnosis, from a patient treated with antithyroid drugs. These receptor sequences come from a woman aged 40 to 50 with Graves disease.

The V and J genes are TRBV5-1 and TRBJ1-4, with 8 bases identical to TRBD1. The V and J ends lost 6 bases and 0 bases, in that order; junction bases with no gene match: 4. From germline, CDR1 is SGHRS and CDR2 YFSETQ. The CDR3 covers 15 residues. This CDR3 is CASTDRGSTNEKLFF. The CDR3 DNA reads TGCGCCAGCACAGACAGGGGATCAACTAATGAAAAACTGTTTTTT.

The chain joins TRBV4-2 to TRBJ1-2; 9 nucleotides match TRBD1. J gave up 4 bases and V 3 bases, and 3 bases lay outside the gene matches. This CDR3 is built from 14 residues. CDR1 LGHNA and CDR2 YNFKEQ come from the germline V gene. The CDR3 spells CASSQGTGSYGYTF. The CDR3 coding sequence is TGTGCCAGCAGCCAGGGGACAGGGAGCTATGGCTACACCTTC.

This clonotype was seen ten or more times. The V call is TRBV27, the J call TRBJ2-2; D tentatively reads TRBD1 or TRBD2 (6 bases each). Trimming shortened V by 8 bases and J by 7 bases, and 14 bases separated the two germline ends. CDR1 MNHEY and CDR2 SMNVEV come from the germline V gene (reference sequence). The CDR3 totals 13 residues. CDR3: CASRLEGHGELFF. Here the CDR3 DNA reads TGTGCCAGCCGCCTGGAGGGACACGGGGAGCTGTTTTTT.

This clonotype was seen a single time. The V gene is TRBV12-3 or TRBV12-4, the J gene TRBJ2-3; 7 bases are a match to TRBD1. V shed 6 bases and J 0 bases; nucleotides not matched to a gene: 3. The CDR3 runs to 14 residues. This chain's CDR3 is CASRGTESTDTQYF. CDR3 coding DNA: TGTGCCAGCAGAGGGACAGAGAGCACAGATACGCAGTATTTT.

This clonotype was counted ten times or more. The chain recombines TRBV6-1 with TRBJ2-7, with 8 bases fitting TRBD1. The ends lost 6 bases at V and 2 bases at J; junction bases unmatched: 15. The CDR3 extends over 17 amino acids. Germline loops: CDR1 MNHNS, CDR2 SASEGT. This CDR3 reads CASSPPSSRDRTYEQYF. The CDR3 DNA sequence: TGTGCCAGCAGCCCGCCGTCCTCGCGGGACAGGACCTACGAGCAGTACTTC.

This clonotype was seen at least ten times. The chain has TRBV2 and TRBJ2-7; D possibly corresponds to TRBD1 (5 bases). The CDR3 extends over 14 amino acids. Trimming pared 4 bases from V and 4 bases from J, leaving 14 bases between. CDR1 is SNHLY, CDR2 FYNNEI, per germline. The CDR3 nucleotides read TGTGCCAGCAGTGGGGCAGGGAAGTTTTACGAGCAGTACTTC. It translates to CASSGAGKFYEQYF.

The CDR3 DNA reads as TGCGCCAGCAGCCAGCGGGCTAGCGGGAGTGACTACAATGAGCAGTTCTTC. Its protein product is CASSQRASGSDYNEQFF. The chain uses TRBV4-1 and TRBJ2-1; 10 positions match TRBD2. The CDR3 runs 17 residues. The J segment lost 3 bases and the V segment lost 3 bases, leaving 8 bases of the junction unmatched. CDR1 is MGHRA and CDR2 is YSYEKL in the germline V gene.

This clonotype occurred many times. The chain joins TRBV20-1 to TRBJ2-2; TRBD2 might be the D (6 bases). CDR1 DFQATT and CDR2 SNEGSKA come from the germline V gene (reference sequence). The V and J ends lost 8 bases and 2 bases respectively, with 15 bases between them. This CDR3 is 14 amino acids long. DNA for the CDR3: TGCAGTACATTAGCGGAGCCCAACACCGGGGAGCTGTTTTTT. Translating gives CSTLAEPNTGELFF.

Remarks on this clonotype: One junction end disagrees with the germline gene, perhaps due to a read error. The gene calls are TRBV3-1 and TRBJ1-2; D is undetermined. Germline V gene lookup returns CDR1 LGHDT and CDR2 YNNKEL (reference sequence). This CDR3 has 15 residues. The CDR3 sequence: CASSQGSGANYGCTF. CDR3 sequence (DNA): TGTGCCAGCAGCCAAGGGAGTGGAGCTAACTATGGCTGCACCTTC.

The chain recombines TRBV11-3 with TRBJ1-2, with TRBD1 as a possible D gene (5 bases). Germline CDR1 reads SGHNT; CDR2 reads YENEEA. V lost 0 bases, J lost 2 bases, and 10 bases lay in between. This CDR3 has 15 amino acids. CDR3 coding DNA: TGTGCCAGCAGCTTAGACCCGACAGAAAACTATGGCTACACCTTC. This sequence encodes CASSLDPTENYGYTF. The full variable domain, its missing parts supplied by reference TRBV11-3 and TRBJ1-2, is EAGVVQSPRYKIIEKKQPVAFWCNPISGHNTLYWYLQNLGQGPELLIRYENEEAVDDSQLPKDRFSAERLKGVDSTLKIQPAELGDSAVYLCASSLDPTENYGYTFGSGTRLTVV.

This clonotype was detected ten times or more. The V call is TRBV30, the J call TRBJ1-2; D is undetermined. Germline-derived CDR1 and CDR2 are GTSNPN and SVGIG (reference sequence). V lost 4 bases, J lost 8 bases, and 14 bases lay in between. The CDR3 is 12 residues long. CDR3 sequence reads: CAWTRRKLGYTF. The DNA for the CDR3 is TGTGCCTGGACCCGACGGAAGTTGGGCTACACCTTC.

This clonotype came up many times. This chain joins TRBV28 and TRBJ1-5, with D unresolved. Trimming took off 2 bases at V and 2 bases at J, with 16 bases between the two ends. Germline values: CDR1 MDHEN, CDR2 SYDVKM. This CDR3 spans 17 amino acids. In DNA form, the CDR3 reads TGTGCCAGCAGTTTAGCCGACATACTAGGAGGCAATCAGCCCCAGCATTTT. Its protein product is CASSLADILGGNQPQHF.

This clonotype was seen a few times. V usage is TRBV5-1 and J usage is TRBJ2-7, with D uncertain. Trimming left V 4 bases short and J 0 bases short, with 20 bases between. Germline V gene sequence: CDR1 SGHRS, CDR2 YFSETQ. The CDR3 extends over 17 amino acids. In nucleotides, the CDR3 is TGCGCCAGCAGCCCCTTCGCCCTCTACTGGAGCTCCTACGAGCAGTACTTC. Protein: CASSPFALYWSSYEQYF.

This clonotype was observed at least ten times. The chain recombines TRBV27 with TRBJ2-7; 13 nucleotides line up with TRBD2. Germline CDR1 and CDR2: MNHEY and SMNVEV (reference sequence). V was clipped by 1 base and J by 1 base; unmatched bases: 10. The CDR3 has 19 residues. The CDR3 DNA is TGTGCCAGCAGTTTATATACCGGGACTAGCGGGAACCCATCCTACGAGCAGTACTTC. This encodes CASSLYTGTSGNPSYEQYF.

A remark on this clonotype: Only one base separates this from a far larger clonotype, so it likely reflects a read error. The CDR3 protein is CASSPRHGQETRYF. CDR3 in DNA: TGTGCCAGCTCACCCAGACACGGACAAGAGACCCGGTACTTC. V and J are TRBV18 and TRBJ2-1, with TRBD1 as a possible D gene (5 bases). This CDR3 is built from 14 residues. From germline, CDR1 is KGHSH and CDR2 LQKENI.

A note on this clonotype: A much larger clone lies one base from this, so it may be a read error. The chain couples TRBV9 to TRBJ2-1; TRBD2 agrees at 9 bases. In germline, CDR1 is SGDLS, CDR2 YYNGEE. The CDR3 extends over 15 amino acids. DNA for the CDR3: TGTGCCAGCAGCGTGACTAGCGGTTACTACAATAAGCAGTTCTTC. It is translated as CASSVTSGYYNKQFF.

This clonotype was counted at least ten times. J is TRBJ2-2 and V is TRBV28; TRBD2 agrees at 13 bases. In germline, CDR1 is MDHEN, CDR2 SYDVKM. J lost 1 base, V lost 6 bases, and 14 bases had no gene match. This CDR3 spans 20 amino acids. The CDR3 nucleotides are TGTGCCAGCAGAGTAAACCCGGGACTAGCGGGGCCACAGAACACCGGGGAGCTGTTTTTT. It specifies CASRVNPGLAGPQNTGELFF.

Comments on this clonotype: A read error is the likely source, as a far larger clone sits one nucleotide away. The chain combines TRBV2 with TRBJ2-1; 13 bases fit TRBD2. J was trimmed by 8 bases and V by 8 bases; bases with no gene match: 24. The CDR3 is made up of 20 amino acids. Germline loops: CDR1 SNHLY, CDR2 FYNNEI. For the CDR3, the DNA is TGTGCCAGCCAATACTCAGTGTTCGGACTAGCGGGAGACCGAGACGATGAGCAGTTCTTC. This encodes CASQYSVFGLAGDRDDEQFF. Looking up the rest from reference TRBV2 and TRBJ2-1 gives the full variable domain: EPEVTQTPSHQVTQMGQEVILRCVPISNHLYFYWYRQILGQKVEFLVSFYNNEISEKSEIFDDQFSVERPDGSNFTLKIRSTKLEDSAMYFCASQYSVFGLAGDRDDEQFFGPGTRLTVL.

This clonotype was seen a handful of times. The rearrangement uses TRBV19 and TRBJ1-1; D is perhaps TRBD1 (5 bases). CDR1 is LNHDA and CDR2 is SQIVND in the germline V gene (reference sequence). V was clipped by 2 bases and J by 4 bases, with 11 bases between them. The CDR3 totals 14 residues. The CDR3 spells CASSIHWGRTEAFF. CDR3 coding DNA: TGTGCCAGTAGTATACATTGGGGCCGCACTGAAGCTTTCTTT.

This clonotype has at least ten counts. The V gene is TRBV7-2, the J gene TRBJ2-7, with TRBD2 identical over 10 bases. The CDR3 loop spans 19 amino acids. Germline V lookup: CDR1 SGHTA, CDR2 FQGNSA. V lost 0 bases, J lost 3 bases, and 14 bases stayed unmatched. CDR3 DNA sequence: TGTGCCAGCAGCTTAGCGGGGCGGGGGCTAGCGGGAGTGGGCTACGAGCAGTACTTC. The encoded protein is CASSLAGRGLAGVGYEQYF.

This clonotype has ten or more counts. The chain carries TRBV10-2 and TRBJ2-5; tentatively, D is TRBD1 or TRBD2 (5 bases each). The V end lost 10 bases, the J end lost 5 bases, and 11 bases lay between the germline ends. The CDR3 has 11 amino acids. In germline, CDR1 is WSHSY, CDR2 SAAADI. In DNA, the CDR3 is TGCGCCACAGACTACAGGGAGACCCAGTACTTC. Translating gives CATDYRETQYF.

Remarks on this clonotype: A much bigger clone sits one base away, suggesting this may be a read error. The chain employs TRBV7-9 and TRBJ2-1; 7 bases are shared with TRBD2. With V trimmed by 5 bases and J by 6 bases, 7 bases remained unmatched. Germline V CDR1 and CDR2: SEHNR, FQNEAQ (reference sequence). The CDR3 is 14 residues long. The CDR3 loop is CASSLSASGNEQFF. CDR3 coding DNA: TGTGCCAGCAGCCTCTCGGCTAGCGGCAATGAGCAGTTCTTC.

In this sample, this clonotype turned up many times. The chain uses TRBV28 and TRBJ2-5, with 7 bases aligning to TRBD1. Germline V CDR1 and CDR2: MDHEN, SYDVKM. The CDR3 loop spans 15 amino acids. With V trimmed by 6 bases and J by 2 bases, 9 bases remained unmatched. CDR3 DNA: TGTGCCAGCAGGAACGACAGGGTGGCACAAGAGACCCAGTACTTC. Translation: CASRNDRVAQETQYF.

Many counts were recorded for this clonotype. The chain joins TRBV19 to TRBJ2-2, with D unresolved. The germline gives CDR1 LNHDA, CDR2 SQIVND (reference sequence). Trimming removed 2 bases at V and 7 bases at J, with 8 bases between. The CDR3 spans 13 residues. As DNA, the CDR3 is TGTGCCAGTAGTATAAGGTTGAACGGGGAGCTGTTTTTT. Translated: CASSIRLNGELFF. Combining the CDR3 with reference TRBV19 and TRBJ2-2 gives the whole variable domain DGGITQSPKYLFRKEGQNVTLSCEQNLNHDAMYWYRQDPGQGLRLIYYSQIVNDFQKGDIAEGYSVSREKKESFPLTVTSAQKNPTAFYLCASSIRLNGELFFGEGSRLTVL.

This clonotype was observed a handful of times. The chain employs TRBV7-2 and TRBJ2-1; TRBD1 matches at 10 bases. The CDR3 runs to 17 residues. Germline V gene data show CDR1 as SGHTA and CDR2 as FQGNSA. Trimming at V came to 6 bases and at J to 4 bases, leaving 12 bases not matched to a gene. CDR3 DNA: TGTGCCAGCAGGTTCATATCGACAGGGGGCTTGTACAATGAGCAGTTCTTC. Translated: CASRFISTGGLYNEQFF.

This clonotype was found a few times. The V call is TRBV5-6, the J call TRBJ2-6, with D possibly being TRBD1 or TRBD2 (6 bases each). CDR1 and CDR2 (germline): SGHDT, YYEEEE. The CDR3 contains 19 residues. The V and J ends lost 0 bases and 2 bases respectively, with 18 bases between them. The CDR3 nucleotides read TGTGCCAGCAGCTTGGATGGAGGGGGAAGAAGAACTGGGGCCAACGTCCTGACTTTC. Translating gives CASSLDGGGRRTGANVLTF.

The rearrangement uses TRBV6-9 and TRBJ2-3, with 10 bases matching TRBD1. Germline-derived CDR1 and CDR2 are MNHGY and SVAAGI. The V and J ends lost 3 bases and 6 bases, in that order; junction bases with no gene match: 27. The CDR3 extends over 22 amino acids. CDR3 bases: TGTGCCAGCAGTTACGATCGACAGGGGGCAAAGAGTCTGGAGGGAGTTGGCGATACGCAGTATTTT. It specifies CASSYDRQGAKSLEGVGDTQYF.